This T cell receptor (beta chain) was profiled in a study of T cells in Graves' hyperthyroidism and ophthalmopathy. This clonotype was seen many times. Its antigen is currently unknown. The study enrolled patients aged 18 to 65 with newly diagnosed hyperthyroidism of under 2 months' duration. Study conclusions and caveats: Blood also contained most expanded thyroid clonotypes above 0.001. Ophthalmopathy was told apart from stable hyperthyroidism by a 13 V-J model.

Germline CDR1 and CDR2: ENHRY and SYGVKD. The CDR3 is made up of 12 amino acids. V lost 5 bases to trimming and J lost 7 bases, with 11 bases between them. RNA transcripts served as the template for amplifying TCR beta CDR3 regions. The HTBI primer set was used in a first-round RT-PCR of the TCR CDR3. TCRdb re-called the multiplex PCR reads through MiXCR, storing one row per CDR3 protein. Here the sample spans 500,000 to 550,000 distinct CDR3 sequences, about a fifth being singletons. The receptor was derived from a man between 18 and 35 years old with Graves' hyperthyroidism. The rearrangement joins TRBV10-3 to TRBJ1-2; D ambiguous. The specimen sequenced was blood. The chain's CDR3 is CAISREGRGYTF. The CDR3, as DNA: TGTGCCATCAGTAGGGAAGGCCGTGGCTACACCTTC.